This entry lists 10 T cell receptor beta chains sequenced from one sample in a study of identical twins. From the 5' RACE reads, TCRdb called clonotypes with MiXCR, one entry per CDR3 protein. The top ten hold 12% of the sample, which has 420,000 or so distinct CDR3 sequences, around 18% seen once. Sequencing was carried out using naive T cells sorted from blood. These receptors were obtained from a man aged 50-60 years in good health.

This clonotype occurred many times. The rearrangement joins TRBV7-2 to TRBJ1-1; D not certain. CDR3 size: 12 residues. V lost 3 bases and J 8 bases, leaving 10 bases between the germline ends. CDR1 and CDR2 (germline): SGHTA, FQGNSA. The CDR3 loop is CASSFKGGEAFF. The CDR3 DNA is TGTGCCAGCAGCTTCAAGGGAGGGGAAGCTTTCTTT.

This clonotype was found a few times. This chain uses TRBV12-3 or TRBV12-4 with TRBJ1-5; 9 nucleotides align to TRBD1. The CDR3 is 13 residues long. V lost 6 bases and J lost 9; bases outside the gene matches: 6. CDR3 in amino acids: CASSPSDRGPQHF. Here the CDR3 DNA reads TGTGCCAGCAGCCCTTCGGACAGGGGGCCCCAGCATTTT.

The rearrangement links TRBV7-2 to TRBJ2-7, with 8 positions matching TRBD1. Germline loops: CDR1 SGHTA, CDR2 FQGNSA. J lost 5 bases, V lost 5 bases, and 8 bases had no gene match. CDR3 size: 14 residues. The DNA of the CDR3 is TGTGCCAGCAGCAACCGGGACAGGCTCCACGAGCAGTACTTC. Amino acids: CASSNRDRLHEQYF.

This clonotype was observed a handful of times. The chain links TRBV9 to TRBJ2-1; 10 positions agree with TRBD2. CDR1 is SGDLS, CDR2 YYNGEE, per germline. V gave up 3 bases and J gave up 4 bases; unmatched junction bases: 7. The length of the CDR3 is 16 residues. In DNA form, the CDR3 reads TGTGCCAGCAGCGCCGGCGGAGCGGGAGGGTACAATGAGCAGTTCTTC. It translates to CASSAGGAGGYNEQFF.

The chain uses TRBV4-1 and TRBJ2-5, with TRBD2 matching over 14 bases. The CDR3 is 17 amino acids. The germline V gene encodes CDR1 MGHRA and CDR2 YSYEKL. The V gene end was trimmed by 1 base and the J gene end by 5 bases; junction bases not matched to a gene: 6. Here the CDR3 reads CASSQAGTSGGWETQYF. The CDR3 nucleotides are TGCGCCAGCAGCCAAGCTGGGACTAGCGGGGGCTGGGAGACCCAGTACTTC.

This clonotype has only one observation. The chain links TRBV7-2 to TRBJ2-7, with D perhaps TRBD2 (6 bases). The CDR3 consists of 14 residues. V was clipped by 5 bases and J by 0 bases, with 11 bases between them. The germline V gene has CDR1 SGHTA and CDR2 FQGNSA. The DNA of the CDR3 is TGTGCCAGCAGCCCACGACTAGACTCCTACGAGCAGTACTTC. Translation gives CASSPRLDSYEQYF. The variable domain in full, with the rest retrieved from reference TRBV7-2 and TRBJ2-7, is GAGVSQSPSNKVTEKGKDVELRCDPISGHTALYWYRQSLGQGLEFLIYFQGNSAPDKSGLPSDRFSAERTGGSVSTLTIQRTQQEDSAVYLCASSPRLDSYEQYFGPGTRLTVT.

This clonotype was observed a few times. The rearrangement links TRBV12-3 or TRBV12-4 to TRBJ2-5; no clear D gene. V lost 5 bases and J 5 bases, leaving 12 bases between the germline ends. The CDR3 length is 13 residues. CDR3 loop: CASSALARETQYF. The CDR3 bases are TGTGCCAGCAGTGCTTTGGCGAGGGAGACCCAGTACTTC.

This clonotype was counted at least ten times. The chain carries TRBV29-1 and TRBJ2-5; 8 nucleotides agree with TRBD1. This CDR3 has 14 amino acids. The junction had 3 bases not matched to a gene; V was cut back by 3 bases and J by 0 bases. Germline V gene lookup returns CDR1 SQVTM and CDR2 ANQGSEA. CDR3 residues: CSVEDRVYQETQYF. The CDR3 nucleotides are TGCAGCGTTGAGGACAGGGTATACCAAGAGACCCAGTACTTC.

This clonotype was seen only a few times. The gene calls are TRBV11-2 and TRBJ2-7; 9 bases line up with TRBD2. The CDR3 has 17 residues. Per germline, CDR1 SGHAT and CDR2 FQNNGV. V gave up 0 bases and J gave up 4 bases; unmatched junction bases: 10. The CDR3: CASSLDLSAGGPYEQYF. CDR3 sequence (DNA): TGTGCCAGCAGCTTAGATCTATCGGCGGGAGGGCCATACGAGCAGTACTTC. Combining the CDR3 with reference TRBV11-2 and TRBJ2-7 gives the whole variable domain EAGVAQSPRYKIIEKRQSVAFWCNPISGHATLYWYQQILGQGPKLLIQFQNNGVVDDSQLPKDRFSAERLKGVDSTLKIQPAKLEDSAVYLCASSLDLSAGGPYEQYFGPGTRLTVT.

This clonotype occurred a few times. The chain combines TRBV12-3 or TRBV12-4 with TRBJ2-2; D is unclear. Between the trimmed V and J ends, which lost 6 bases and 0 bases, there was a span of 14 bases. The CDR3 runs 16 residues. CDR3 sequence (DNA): TGTGCCAGCAGACCGTGGGATAGGGCGAACACCGGGGAGCTGTTTTTT. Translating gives CASRPWDRANTGELFF.